The clone carrying this T cell receptor (beta chain) turned up a few times. No antigen is known for it. This record comes from a study of chemoradiotherapy in HPV16-positive cancers. General observations from the study: Better recurrence-free survival went with HPV-responsive T-cell expansion in HPV16-positive patients.

Measured with immunoSEQ multiplex PCR; TCRdb has only the in-frame clones, and not every one. The profile covers 12,000 or so clones, with approximately 88% appearing a single time and over 2% taken by the ten largest. J was trimmed by 10 bases and V by 7 bases; bases with no gene match: 7. Germline V CDR1 and CDR2: MNHNY, SVGAGI (reference sequence). The CDR3 spans 13 residues. V is TRBV6-6 and J is TRBJ1-6; 7 bases map to TRBD1. This TCR was recovered from a human donor with HPV-associated anogenital cancer. Sequences were derived from blood, sampled from a patient who underwent chemoradiotherapy. CDR3 sequence: CASILDRESPLHF. Written as DNA, the CDR3 is TGTGCCAGCATCCTCGACAGGGAATCACCCCTCCACTTT.